Listed here are 29 T cell receptor beta chains from one sample, sequenced in a study of blood T cell repertoires in COVID-19. Libraries were prepared by immunoSEQ multiplex PCR; TCRdb keeps only in-frame clonotypes and omits some of them. Among 98,000 or so clones, 65% to 80% were seen once, and the ten largest hold 1.5% to 2%. Sequencing was performed on peripheral blood. Receptors originate from a woman between 40 and 50 years old with acute or convalescent COVID-19.

This chain links TRBV7-9 with TRBJ1-2; 8 bases agree with TRBD1. Germline trimming cut 3 bases from V and 3 bases from J; bases unmatched to any gene: 6. CDR1 is SEHNR and CDR2 is FQNEAQ in the germline V gene (reference sequence). The CDR3 totals 15 residues. CDR3 sequence reads: CASSLPQGADYGYTF. CDR3 in DNA: TGTGCCAGCAGCTTGCCTCAGGGGGCGGACTATGGCTACACCTTC. The full variable domain, in which reference TRBV7-9 and TRBJ1-2 provide the parts outside the CDR3, is DTGVSQNPRHKITKRGQNVTFRCDPISEHNRLYWYRQTLGQGPEFLTYFQNEAQLEKSRLLSDRFSAERPKGSFSTLEIQRTEQGDSAMYLCASSLPQGADYGYTFGSGTRLTVV.

The chain links TRBV9 to TRBJ2-6; no reliable D call. The CDR3 sequence is 17 residues long. Between the trimmed V and J ends, which lost 0 bases and 2 bases, there was a span of 12 bases. Germline V gene sequence: CDR1 SGDLS, CDR2 YYNGEE. CDR3 sequence (DNA): TGTGCCAGCAGCGTAGGAGGTTTGGCCACTGGGGCCAACGTCCTGACTTTC. This gives the protein CASSVGGLATGANVLTF.

V is TRBV7-3 and J is TRBJ2-3; 15 bases are a match to TRBD2. Germline-derived CDR1 and CDR2 are SGHTA and FQGTGA. V was pared by 5 bases and J by 9 bases, with 3 bases of the junction left unmatched. The CDR3 length is 14 residues. The CDR3 spells CASSRGLAGGTQYF. In nucleotides, the CDR3 is TGTGCCAGCAGCCGGGGACTAGCGGGGGGAACGCAGTATTTT.

The chain recombines TRBV7-9 with TRBJ2-5; 15 bases line up with TRBD2. Germline loops: CDR1 SEHNR, CDR2 FQNEAQ (reference sequence). The CDR3 runs 19 residues. The trim removed 1 base at V and 5 bases at J, leaving 11 bases unmatched. The CDR3 sequence is CASSLGGLAGGQNSETQYF. Written as DNA, the CDR3 is TGTGCCAGCAGCTTAGGAGGACTAGCGGGGGGGCAAAATTCGGAGACCCAGTACTTC.

The rearrangement links TRBV9 to TRBJ1-3; D gene unclear. This CDR3 is 15 amino acids long. Per germline, CDR1 SGDLS and CDR2 YYNGEE. Deletions cut 4 bases from V and 0 bases from J, with 11 bases between. For the CDR3, the DNA is TGTGCCAGCAGCTCCTACAGCAGCTCTGGAAACACCATATATTTT. Translation: CASSSYSSSGNTIYF.

The chain links TRBV3-1 (or the pseudogene TRBV3-2) to TRBJ2-2, with D perhaps TRBD2 (6 bases). Germline V lookup: CDR1 LGHDT, CDR2 YNNKEL (reference sequence). This CDR3 region has 16 residues. V gave up 1 base and J gave up 8 bases, with 17 bases separating them. In DNA form, the CDR3 reads TGTGCCAGCAGCCAAGGTCTTGGGGGGACGTTGGGGGAGCTGTTTTTT. Its protein product is CASSQGLGGTLGELFF.

In its sample, this clone was seen many times. V is TRBV11-2 and J is TRBJ1-1; perhaps TRBD1 as D (5 bases). The V and J ends lost 2 bases and 8 bases respectively, with 9 bases between them. CDR3 length: 12 amino acids. CDR1 is SGHAT, CDR2 FQNNGV, per germline. The CDR3 here is CASSLLQEEAFF. The CDR3 nucleotides read TGTGCCAGCAGCTTACTACAGGAAGAAGCTTTCTTT.

This clone has a handful of counts. V and J are TRBV28 and TRBJ1-5; TRBD1 might be the D (5 bases). Trimming stripped 5 bases from V and 7 bases from J, with 15 bases between. Germline CDR1 MDHEN, CDR2 SYDVKM. The CDR3 covers 14 residues. CDR3 DNA: TGTGCCAGCAGTGGGGGGGATCTAGACCAGCCCCAGCATTTT. It translates to CASSGGDLDQPQHF.

V gene TRBV24-1 combines with J gene TRBJ2-2, with 10 bases matching TRBD2. The V and J ends lost 4 bases and 3 bases, in that order; junction bases with no gene match: 10. Germline CDR1 reads KGHDR; CDR2 reads SFDVKD. The CDR3 is 18 amino acids. CDR3 in DNA: TGTGCCACCAGTGAGCCCGGATCCAGCGGGGGGGACACCGGGGAGCTGTTTTTT. Amino acids: CATSEPGSSGGDTGELFF.

The chain couples TRBV7-2 to TRBJ1-1, with 8 bases identical to TRBD1. The CDR3 runs 15 residues. The V gene end was trimmed by 2 bases and the J gene end by 0 bases; junction bases not matched to a gene: 2. Germline V gene data show CDR1 as SGHTA and CDR2 as FQGNSA. The CDR3 DNA reads as TGTGCCAGCAGCTTAAGGGGACAGGTGAACACTGAAGCTTTCTTT. Protein product: CASSLRGQVNTEAFF.

This clone showed up just a few times. This chain links TRBV6-6 with TRBJ1-1; 8 bases line up with TRBD1. The CDR3 is 16 residues long. V gave up 5 bases and J gave up 0 bases; unmatched junction bases: 8. Per germline, CDR1 MNHNY and CDR2 SVGAGI (reference sequence). This CDR3 reads CASSHRRTGLNTEAFF. CDR3 sequence (DNA): TGTGCCAGCAGTCACCGTAGGACAGGGTTGAACACTGAAGCTTTCTTT.

The chain recombines TRBV30 with TRBJ2-3, with D perhaps TRBD2 (5 bases). The germline V gene encodes CDR1 GTSNPN and CDR2 SVGIG (reference sequence). This CDR3 comprises 13 residues. The ends were cut back, 1 base at V and 9 bases at J, with 14 bases in the middle. In DNA form, the CDR3 reads TGTGCCTGGAGTGGATCTCGGGGATTAACGCAGTATTTT. This encodes CAWSGSRGLTQYF.

This clone was detected a few times. The V and J genes are TRBV7-8 and TRBJ2-7; a weak D match, TRBD1 (6 bases). The CDR3 runs 14 residues. With 3 bases removed from V and 6 bases from J, the gap between germline ends came to 15 bases. Germline CDR1 reads SGHVS; CDR2 reads FQNEAQ. The CDR3 loop reads CASSLTGGRGEQYF. The CDR3 DNA follows: TGTGCCAGCAGCTTGACAGGCGGAAGGGGCGAGCAGTACTTC.

The chain couples TRBV19 to TRBJ2-5, with TRBD1 matching over 7 bases. V was pared by 5 bases and J by 1 base, with 1 base of the junction left unmatched. This CDR3 has 13 amino acids. The germline CDR1 and CDR2 sequences are LNHDA and SQIVND (reference sequence). CDR3 amino acids: CASSDRAQETQYF. The CDR3 region has the DNA TGTGCCAGTAGTGACAGGGCCCAAGAGACCCAGTACTTC.

The chain links TRBV7-9 to TRBJ2-7; 7 positions match TRBD1. Unmatched junction bases numbered 4, after V lost 1 base and J lost 4 bases. Germline V gives CDR1 SEHNR, CDR2 FQNEAQ (reference sequence). The CDR3 is 14 amino acids. CDR3 in DNA: TGTGCCAGCAGCTTAGGCCGGGACAGATACGAGCAGTACTTC. Protein product: CASSLGRDRYEQYF.

V is TRBV24-1 and J is TRBJ2-1, with 8 bases lining up with TRBD1. From germline, CDR1 is KGHDR and CDR2 SFDVKD. Losses at the gene ends were 4 bases for V and 4 bases for J; bases not matched to a gene: 8. This CDR3 contains 16 residues. The chain's CDR3 is CATSDSSGGGYNEQFF. DNA of the CDR3: TGTGCCACCAGTGACTCTTCAGGGGGCGGATACAATGAGCAGTTCTTC.

The table lists this clone with a few counts. Here the CDR3 reads CASRPGQGRYTEAFF. The CDR3 region has the DNA TGTGCCAGCAGACCGGGACAGGGAAGGTACACTGAAGCTTTCTTT. The chain uses TRBV6-5 and TRBJ1-1, with TRBD1 matching 9 bases. V lost 6 bases to trimming and J lost 3 bases; unmatched junction nucleotides: 8. The CDR3 runs 15 residues. Germline V CDR1 and CDR2: MNHEY, SVGAGI.

This chain connects TRBV6-1 to TRBJ2-2, with a possible D match to TRBD1 (6 bases). The CDR3 loop spans 16 amino acids. V was pared by 4 bases and J by 7 bases, with 19 bases between. CDR1 and CDR2 (germline): MNHNS, SASEGT. This chain's CDR3 is CASSVQGFRTDGELFF. The CDR3 region has the DNA TGTGCCAGCAGTGTTCAGGGGTTCAGGACGGACGGGGAGCTGTTTTTT.

This rearrangement joins TRBV3-1 (or the pseudogene TRBV3-2) to TRBJ1-6, with D unclear. The CDR3 consists of 14 residues. Germline CDR1 and CDR2: LGHDT and YNNKEL (reference sequence). The V end was cut by 5 bases, the J end by 10 bases, with 15 bases between. The CDR3 DNA sequence: TGTGCCAGCAGCTATACATTTCTAGGATCACCCCTCCACTTT. Translated, it gives CASSYTFLGSPLHF.

This clone was observed a handful of times. V usage is TRBV2 and J usage is TRBJ1-5; 7 nucleotides match TRBD1. CDR1 SNHLY and CDR2 FYNNEI come from the germline V gene. The CDR3 is made up of 15 amino acids. Trimming at V came to 4 bases and at J to 5 bases, leaving 8 bases not matched to a gene. The CDR3 protein is CASSADQGGYQPQHF. CDR3 nucleotides: TGTGCCAGCAGTGCGGACCAGGGGGGTTATCAGCCCCAGCATTTT. Looking up the rest from reference TRBV2 and TRBJ1-5 gives the full variable domain: EPEVTQTPSHQVTQMGQEVILRCVPISNHLYFYWYRQILGQKVEFLVSFYNNEISEKSEIFDDQFSVERPDGSNFTLKIRSTKLEDSAMYFCASSADQGGYQPQHFGDGTRLSIL.

The V gene is TRBV28, the J gene TRBJ1-3; 7 nucleotides match TRBD1. With 7 bases clipped from V and 3 bases from J, the junction kept 21 bases outside the gene matches. This CDR3 is 19 amino acids long. Germline V gene lookup returns CDR1 MDHEN and CDR2 SYDVKM. CDR3 in amino acids: CASTGTRGQGLSVGNTIYF. The CDR3 DNA sequence: TGTGCCAGCACGGGGACGAGGGGGCAAGGTTTAAGTGTTGGAAACACCATATATTTT.

The chain is built from TRBV4-1 and TRBJ2-1; 12 nucleotides line up with TRBD2. CDR1 and CDR2 (germline): MGHRA, YSYEKL. V dropped 6 bases and J dropped 10; count of bases not matched to a gene: 10. The CDR3 is made up of 15 amino acids. The CDR3 is CASSPPLAGGLEQFF. The CDR3 DNA reads TGCGCCAGCAGTCCCCCGCTAGCGGGGGGGCTCGAGCAGTTCTTC.

J is TRBJ2-7 and V is TRBV6-5; the match to TRBD2 covers 9 bases. Germline V gene lookup returns CDR1 MNHEY and CDR2 SVGAGI. This CDR3 region has 14 residues. Trimming removed 6 bases from V and 3 bases from J; junction bases left unmatched: 6. DNA for the CDR3: TGTGCCAGCAGCCGCGGGGGGGCGCTCTACGAGCAGTACTTC. Translated, it gives CASSRGGALYEQYF.

In the case of this clone: The sample carries other DNA sequences with the same CDR3. The rearrangement uses TRBV10-3 and TRBJ1-5, with D unclear. CDR1 is ENHRY, CDR2 SYGVKD, per germline. The V end lost 0 bases, the J end lost 5 bases, and 8 bases lay between the germline ends. CDR3 size: 14 residues. CDR3 in amino acids: CAISESGGDQPQHF. DNA of the CDR3: TGTGCCATCAGTGAGTCAGGAGGTGATCAGCCCCAGCATTTT.

Many counts were recorded for this clone. This rearrangement joins TRBV3-1 (or the pseudogene TRBV3-2) to TRBJ2-1; 7 bases map to TRBD2. Germline V gene sequence: CDR1 LGHDT, CDR2 YNNKEL (reference sequence). V shed 2 bases and J 5 bases; nucleotides not matched to a gene: 3. CDR3 size: 14 residues. The CDR3 region is CASSQRGVHNEQFF. As DNA, the CDR3 is TGTGCCAGCAGCCAACGGGGGGTTCACAATGAGCAGTTCTTC.

This chain uses TRBV19 with TRBJ2-1; weak D call: TRBD1 (6 bases). The V end was cut by 1 base, the J end by 3 bases, with 10 bases between. The CDR3 is 15 amino acids. Germline CDR1 LNHDA, CDR2 SQIVND (reference sequence). For the CDR3, the DNA is TGTGCCAGTAGTATAGGACAGGTCATCTACAATGAGCAGTTCTTC. Amino acids: CASSIGQVIYNEQFF. Full variable domain (missing parts from reference TRBV19 and TRBJ2-1): DGGITQSPKYLFRKEGQNVTLSCEQNLNHDAMYWYRQDPGQGLRLIYYSQIVNDFQKGDIAEGYSVSREKKESFPLTVTSAQKNPTAFYLCASSIGQVIYNEQFFGPGTRLTVL.

The count of this clone is one. V gene TRBV5-1 combines with J gene TRBJ1-3; possible D gene TRBD1, 5 bases. Germline lookup yields CDR1 SGHRS and CDR2 YFSETQ. With 6 bases removed from V and 4 bases from J, the gap between germline ends came to 14 bases. The CDR3 has 14 amino acids. The DNA for the CDR3 is TGCGCCAGCACCACAGGAGGGGCCGGAAACACCATATATTTT. Translating gives CASTTGGAGNTIYF.

J is TRBJ1-2 and V is TRBV6-2 or TRBV6-3; D might be TRBD1 (5 bases). The V gene's germline CDR1 is MNHEY and CDR2 SVGEGT. The CDR3 length is 12 residues. Trimming left V 4 bases short and J 6 bases short, with 9 bases between. For the CDR3, the DNA is TGTGCCAGCAGTTCAGGGCTCCATGGCTACACCTTC. It specifies CASSSGLHGYTF.

V is TRBV29-1 and J is TRBJ2-5; possible D gene TRBD2, 6 bases. The germline V gene has CDR1 SQVTM and CDR2 ANQGSEA. Between the trimmed V and J ends, which lost 7 bases and 5 bases, there was a span of 23 bases. The CDR3 has 15 residues. CDR3 protein: CSASQGGQAGETQYF. CDR3 bases: TGCAGCGCCTCCCAGGGAGGTCAGGCGGGGGAGACCCAGTACTTC.